The 19 T cell receptor beta chains presented below share a single source sample, sequenced in a study of blood T cell repertoires in COVID-19. Clones were read by immunoSEQ multiplex PCR, and TCRdb kept only the in-frame ones, dropping some. The profile shows more than 150,000 clones, roughly four fifths of them singletons. The sequenced sample consisted of peripheral blood. The source is a woman aged 40 to 50 with acute or convalescent COVID-19.

The rearrangement uses TRBV28 and TRBJ2-3, with TRBD1 identical over 10 bases. Germline V gene data show CDR1 as MDHEN and CDR2 as SYDVKM. V was clipped by 6 bases and J by 4 bases; unmatched bases: 1. The CDR3 spans 13 residues. Written as DNA, the CDR3 is TGTGCCAGCAGGACAGGGGGCGCAGATACGCAGTATTTT. It codes for CASRTGGADTQYF.

The chain employs TRBV15 and TRBJ1-5; no definite D call. The V gene lost 0 bases and the J gene lost 0 bases, with 9 bases spanning the gap. The CDR3 sequence is 16 residues long. CDR1 is LNHNV, CDR2 YYDKDF, per germline (reference sequence). CDR3 residues: CATSRDKHYSNQPQHF. The CDR3 bases are TGTGCCACCAGCAGAGACAAGCATTATAGCAATCAGCCCCAGCATTTT.

The chain has TRBV27 and TRBJ2-1; the D gene is possibly TRBD1 (6 bases). CDR3 length equals 16 residues. V lost 3 bases to trimming and J lost 6 bases, with 18 bases between them. Germline values: CDR1 MNHEY, CDR2 SMNVEV (reference sequence). The CDR3 nucleotides read TGTGCCAGCAGTTTCCTAACAGGGCTAAGCCTCAATGAGCAGTTCTTC. It is translated as CASSFLTGLSLNEQFF.

V gene TRBV7-9 combines with J gene TRBJ1-5; tentatively, D is TRBD1 (6 bases). The CDR3 runs to 14 residues. The V gene lost 3 bases and the J gene lost 5 bases, with 11 bases spanning the gap. Per germline, CDR1 SEHNR and CDR2 FQNEAQ (reference sequence). The CDR3 is CASSFNREYQPQHF. The CDR3 DNA sequence: TGTGCCAGCAGCTTCAACAGGGAATATCAGCCCCAGCATTTT.

This chain connects TRBV10-3 to TRBJ1-1; the D is unclear. Per the germline V gene, CDR1 is ENHRY and CDR2 is SYGVKD. The CDR3 is made up of 13 amino acids. V was shortened by 3 bases and J by 1 base, with 6 bases between the two germline ends. For the CDR3, the DNA is TGTGCCATCAGTGAATTAGAGAACACTGAAGCTTTCTTT. Translating gives CAISELENTEAFF.

The J gene is TRBJ1-5, the V gene TRBV30, with no clear D. V dropped 3 bases and J dropped 3 bases, with 9 bases sitting between them. Germline CDR1 GTSNPN, CDR2 SVGIG (reference sequence). The CDR3 is made up of 13 amino acids. The CDR3 sequence: CAWSAADNQPQHF. DNA for the CDR3: TGTGCCTGGAGCGCGGCCGACAATCAGCCCCAGCATTTT.

This chain uses TRBV5-1 with TRBJ1-1, with TRBD1 as a possible D gene (5 bases). The CDR3 has 15 residues. The V and J ends lost 0 bases and 4 bases respectively, with 13 bases between them. In germline, CDR1 is SGHRS, CDR2 YFSETQ. CDR3 amino acids: CASSLGGSGGTEAFF. Here the CDR3 DNA reads TGCGCCAGCAGCTTGGGTGGGTCGGGGGGCACTGAAGCTTTCTTT.

This chain joins TRBV19 and TRBJ1-5; 8 bases are a match to TRBD1. Trimming cost V 3 bases and J 6 bases; bases outside gene matches: 10. The germline gives CDR1 LNHDA, CDR2 SQIVND (reference sequence). The CDR3 extends over 16 amino acids. The CDR3 here is CASSIFSTGVSQPQHF. In nucleotides, the CDR3 is TGTGCCAGTAGTATCTTTTCGACAGGGGTAAGTCAGCCCCAGCATTTT.

The V gene is TRBV7-9, the J gene TRBJ2-1, with 14 bases identical to TRBD2. The CDR3 has 18 residues. V trimming: 5 bases; J trimming: 6 bases; junction bases outside the gene matches: 12. CDR1 SEHNR and CDR2 FQNEAQ come from the germline V gene (reference sequence). The CDR3 nucleotides are TGTGCCAGCAGCCCGGGACTAGCGGGAGCGTCAAGGTCCAATGAGCAGTTCTTC. Its translation: CASSPGLAGASRSNEQFF.

CDR3 nucleotides: TGTGCCAGCAGCTTAGATCAGATCAGGGGGCGCCGAGAAAAACTGTTTTTT. It specifies CASSLDQIRGRREKLFF. The V call is TRBV11-2, the J call TRBJ1-4; TRBD1 aligns across 8 bases. Per germline, CDR1 SGHAT and CDR2 FQNNGV. Germline trimming cut 0 bases from V and 8 bases from J; bases unmatched to any gene: 11. CDR3 length equals 17 residues.

The chain joins TRBV2 to TRBJ1-6, with unresolved D. The CDR3 has 11 amino acids. V dropped 5 bases and J dropped 7 bases, with 3 bases sitting between them. Germline V lookup: CDR1 SNHLY, CDR2 FYNNEI. The CDR3 region is CASSLNSPLHF. CDR3 in DNA: TGTGCCAGCAGTCTCAATTCACCCCTCCACTTT.

The CDR3 DNA follows: TGTGCCAGCAGCTTGGAAGAAGGTTCGGGACAGTTCTATGGCTACACCTTC. This translates into CASSLEEGSGQFYGYTF. This rearrangement joins TRBV5-6 to TRBJ1-2; 7 bases align to TRBD1. This CDR3 contains 17 residues. Unmatched junction bases numbered 12, after V lost 0 bases and J lost 4 bases. Germline V CDR1 and CDR2: SGHDT, YYEEEE.

The chain recombines TRBV7-9 with TRBJ2-7, with D tentatively TRBD1 (6 bases). Germline V lookup: CDR1 SEHNR, CDR2 FQNEAQ (reference sequence). With 7 bases removed from V and 2 bases from J, the gap between germline ends came to 15 bases. The CDR3 is made up of 14 amino acids. CDR3 sequence (DNA): TGTGCCAGCAACAACAGGGCACCAACCTACGAGCAGTACTTC. Translation: CASNNRAPTYEQYF.

The table lists this clone with a few counts. CDR3 residues: CASTKYESFNSPLHF. CDR3 nucleotides: TGTGCCAGCACGAAATACGAGAGCTTTAATTCACCCCTCCACTTT. The chain links TRBV7-2 to TRBJ1-6; D remains unclear. V was shortened by 7 bases and J by 6 bases, with 16 bases between the two germline ends. There are 15 residues in the CDR3. Germline values: CDR1 SGHTA, CDR2 FQGNSA.

This rearrangement joins TRBV7-2 to TRBJ1-2; D gene uncertain. V was clipped by 3 bases and J by 5 bases, with 4 bases between them. Looked up from germline, CDR1 is SGHTA and CDR2 is FQGNSA. The length of the CDR3 is 11 residues. Here the CDR3 reads CASSFYYGYTF. The CDR3 DNA follows: TGTGCCAGCAGCTTTTATTATGGCTACACCTTC.

J is TRBJ2-6 and V is TRBV23-1; D perhaps matches TRBD1 (6 bases). TRBV23-1 falls under the ORF class, with uncertain function. V was clipped by 4 bases and J by 4 bases, with 11 bases between them. The length of the CDR3 is 15 residues. The CDR3 coding sequence is TGCGCCAGCAGTCGAACAGGGTCGGGGGCCAACGTCCTGACTTTC. Translating gives CASSRTGSGANVLTF.

The chain joins TRBV10-3 to TRBJ2-2; TRBD1 matches 9 bases. After removal of 10 bases from V and 4 bases from J, the junction contained 13 bases not matched to a gene. CDR3 length: 16 residues. From germline, CDR1 is ENHRY and CDR2 SYGVKD. The CDR3 bases are TGTGCCACCGATCCCGGGACAGGGACGGGCACCGGGGAGCTGTTTTTT. It specifies CATDPGTGTGTGELFF.

J is TRBJ1-2 and V is TRBV7-2; possible D gene TRBD1, 6 bases. Trimming took off 2 bases at V and 7 bases at J, with 11 bases between the two ends. Germline CDR1 reads SGHTA; CDR2 reads FQGNSA. The CDR3 length is 13 residues. CDR3: CASSLHREGGYTF. For the CDR3, the DNA is TGTGCCAGCAGCTTACACAGGGAGGGTGGCTACACCTTC. Combining the CDR3 with reference TRBV7-2 and TRBJ1-2 gives the whole variable domain GAGVSQSPSNKVTEKGKDVELRCDPISGHTALYWYRQSLGQGLEFLIYFQGNSAPDKSGLPSDRFSAERTGGSVSTLTIQRTQQEDSAVYLCASSLHREGGYTFGSGTRLTVV.

The chain is built from TRBV19 and TRBJ1-1, with D perhaps TRBD1 (6 bases). The CDR3 length is 13 residues. Germline V lookup: CDR1 LNHDA, CDR2 SQIVND (reference sequence). Trimming shortened V by 6 bases and J by 4 bases, and 12 bases separated the two germline ends. The CDR3 DNA follows: TGTGCCAGTAGATTCAGGGGTGGCACTGAAGCTTTCTTT. Amino acids: CASRFRGGTEAFF.